The entry that follows covers one TCR beta chain sequence. Its binding antigen is unknown. There are no base qualities to consult, and no much larger clone falls within one base. The library relied on 5' RACE. Sequenced using an Illumina HiSeq 2000. A universal primer binding site was introduced by template switching, and a unique molecular identifier was present in the final cDNA, enabling accurate counting of TCR cDNA molecules. Specific primers in the conserved constant-segment region were used to synthesize first-strand cDNA for the TCR alpha and beta chains. To control for contamination, every cDNA library carried two barcodes: a SMART-Mk sample barcode plus Illumina barcodes. Two successive PCR steps introduced TruSeq adapter sequences along with Illumina sample barcodes. The TCR alpha and beta cDNA libraries were sequenced on the Illumina HiSeq platform using custom primers. In the authors' own workflow: Raw reads were processed with MiGEC to extract unique molecular identifiers, and MiXCR was used to determine CDR3 positions. Recombination models were inferred per individual with the repgenHMM and IGoR tools using an EM algorithm. Shared clonotype analysis was performed with the tcR package in R, normalizing sharing by the product of cloneset sizes. To study raw recombination without the effects of thymic and clonal selection, out-of-frame nonproductive sequences were analyzed. TCRdb reprocessing: public reads trimmed at Q25 with fastp, clones called with MiXCR, in-frame beta chains kept. Identical CDR3 protein sequences are pooled into one entry, listed with their most common genes and DNA. The V and J calls reflect TCRdb's pipeline rather than the authors' work. The sample records some 460,000 distinct CDR3 sequences, 13% to 15% of which are singletons. Around 0.52% of the sample is taken by the ten largest.

Only healthy Caucasian donors were included. The twin cohort comprised three pairs of female monozygotic twins, all aged roughly 18 to 30 years. Positive isolation kits from Invitrogen were used to isolate the CD4+ and CD8+ T cell populations. The record originates from a study of identical twins (dated by TCRdb to 2015 to 2016). About the full investigation: The study deep-sequenced TCR alpha and beta repertoires from monozygotic twins, unrelated adults of various ages and cord blood to test whether fetal clonotypes persist. To rule out contamination, replicate twin experiments were performed at different times with different library preparation protocols.

The study at large found these results: Because the same donors could not be followed over many years, the conclusions depended on cross-sectional statistical analysis. In monozygotic twins, recombination models systematically underestimated out-of-frame TCR alpha sharing, but the models matched the sharing seen between unrelated individuals. The excess sharing between twins in beta out-of-frame sequences was weaker because fewer shared sequences reduced the signal-to-noise ratio. Compared with coincidental sharing between unrelated individuals, an excess of low generation-probability sequences was observed among out-of-frame TCR alpha sequences shared between twins. Fewer insertions were carried by abundant cord blood beta clonotypes; a weaker similar trend was observed in young adult naive repertoires, while no such trend was observed in memory repertoires. Invariant T cells such as MAIT and iNKT could partly confound zero-insertion analyses, though diverse VJ usage argued against this for most clonotypes.

From a lookup of the germline V gene (reference sequence), CDR1 and CDR2 are LNHDA and SQIVND. The cysteine opens and the phenylalanine closes a CDR3 of 16 amino acids. Kept here is only the CDR3 DNA, which spans 48 bases and is read in frame from base 1. Relative to germline, V is 3 bases shorter and J is 0 bases shorter, with 12 bases between their ends. These data are also associated with another study on yellow fever vaccine responses in identical twins. The second paper further reports: The T cell response to vaccination in identical twins was reported by the authors to appear partly convergent and partly personalized. In the study, vaccine-responding T cell clones were precisely tracked in identical twins.

The TCR sequence derives from a woman aged 18 to 35 in good health. This chain joins TRBV19 to TRBJ2-1; the D region may be TRBD1 or TRBD2, each matching 5 bases equally. Sequenced sample: CD4+ T cells sorted from blood. The nucleotides read TGTGCCAGTAGTATCGGGACGGTGAGCTCCTACAATGAGCAGTTCTTC. This translates into CASSIGTVSSYNEQFF.